Listed here are 2 T cell receptor beta chains from one sample, sequenced in a study of metastatic and nonmetastatic thyroid tumors (dated by TCRdb to 2018 to 2020). The library was produced with PCR. Sequenced using an Illumina HiSeq 4000. TCRdb reran the public reads through fastp at Q25 and MiXCR, keeping productive beta chains. The sample table shows around 37,000 clones, and roughly 24% are seen once. More than 12% of the sample comes from the top ten. None of the patients had been given any treatment before thyroid surgery. The sequencing input was tumor tissue. All receptors derive from a female donor with papillary thyroid cancer or a benign thyroid nodule (not recorded which). Some clones in this sample may be carry-over from other donors' samples.

This clone has just a few counts. Relative to the germline gene, one junction end is altered; a read error may explain this. The chain couples TRBV19 to TRBJ2-2, with TRBD1 matching 8 bases. The CDR3 is made up of 14 amino acids. Germline V gene lookup returns CDR1 LNHDA and CDR2 SQIVND (reference sequence). Written as DNA, the CDR3 is TGTGCCAGCCATGGACAGGGATACACCGGTGAGCTGTTTTTT. It is translated as CASHGQGYTGELFF. Drawing the rest from reference TRBV19 and TRBJ2-2, the complete variable domain is DGGITQSPKYLFRKEGQNVTLSCEQNLNHDAMYWYRQDPGQGLRLIYYSQIVNDFQKGDIAEGYSVSREKKESFPLTVTSAQKNPTAFYLCASHGQGYTGELFFGEGSRLTVL.

Only a few counts were recorded for this clone. This rearrangement joins TRBV20-1 to TRBJ1-1, with TRBD1 as a possible D gene (5 bases). Germline CDR1 reads DFQATT; CDR2 reads SNEGSKA (reference sequence). The CDR3 length is 15 residues. V was clipped by 5 bases and J by 5 bases, with 21 bases between them. In DNA, the CDR3 is TGCAGTGCTCGCCACATAGATTTAGAGGGGACTGAAGCTTTCTTT. Its translation: CSARHIDLEGTEAFF.